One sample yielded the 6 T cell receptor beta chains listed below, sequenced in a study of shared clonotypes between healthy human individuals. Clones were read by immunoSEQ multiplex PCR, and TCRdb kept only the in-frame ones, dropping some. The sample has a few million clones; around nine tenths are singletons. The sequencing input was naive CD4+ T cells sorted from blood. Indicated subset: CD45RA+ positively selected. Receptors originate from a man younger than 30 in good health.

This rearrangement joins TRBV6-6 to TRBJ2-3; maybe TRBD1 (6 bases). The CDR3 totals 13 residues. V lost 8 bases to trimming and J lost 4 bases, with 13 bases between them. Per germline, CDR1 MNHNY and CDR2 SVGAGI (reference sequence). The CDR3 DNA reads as TGTGCCAGCGGGGGCCAGGGCTCAGATACGCAGTATTTT. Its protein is CASGGQGSDTQYF.

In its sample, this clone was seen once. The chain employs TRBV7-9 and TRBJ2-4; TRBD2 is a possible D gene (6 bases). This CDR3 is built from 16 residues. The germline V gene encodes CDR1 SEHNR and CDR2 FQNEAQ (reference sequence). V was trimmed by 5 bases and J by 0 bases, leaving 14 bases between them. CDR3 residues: CASSPDSGLAKNIQYF. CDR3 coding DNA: TGTGCCAGCAGCCCGGACTCGGGACTAGCCAAAAACATTCAGTACTTC.

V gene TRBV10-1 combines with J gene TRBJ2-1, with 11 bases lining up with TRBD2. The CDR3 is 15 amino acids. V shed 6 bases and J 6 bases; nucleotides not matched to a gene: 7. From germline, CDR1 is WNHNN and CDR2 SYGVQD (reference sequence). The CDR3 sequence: CASSILAGVANEQFF. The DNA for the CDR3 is TGCGCCAGCAGCATACTAGCGGGAGTAGCCAATGAGCAGTTCTTC.

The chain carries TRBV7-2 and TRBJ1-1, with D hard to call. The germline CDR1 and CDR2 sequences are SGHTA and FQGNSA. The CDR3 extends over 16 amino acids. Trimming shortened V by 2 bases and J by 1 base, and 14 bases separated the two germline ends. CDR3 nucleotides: TGTGCCAGCAGCTTAATCGCGCGGTCCACGAACACTGAAGCTTTCTTT. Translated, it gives CASSLIARSTNTEAFF.

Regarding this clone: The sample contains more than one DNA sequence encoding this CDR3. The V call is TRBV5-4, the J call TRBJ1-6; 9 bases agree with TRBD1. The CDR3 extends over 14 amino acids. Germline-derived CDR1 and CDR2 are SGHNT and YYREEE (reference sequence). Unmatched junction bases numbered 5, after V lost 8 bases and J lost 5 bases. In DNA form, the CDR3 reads TGTGCCAGTTCGAGACAGGGGGATAATTCACCCCTCCACTTT. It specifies CASSRQGDNSPLHF.

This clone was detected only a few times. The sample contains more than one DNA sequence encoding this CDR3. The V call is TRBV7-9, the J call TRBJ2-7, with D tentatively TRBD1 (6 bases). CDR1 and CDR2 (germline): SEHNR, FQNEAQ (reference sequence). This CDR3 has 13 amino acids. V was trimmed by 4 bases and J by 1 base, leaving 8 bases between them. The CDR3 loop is CASSSQGSYEQYF. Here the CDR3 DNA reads TGTGCCAGCAGCTCACAGGGATCCTACGAGCAGTACTTC.